The present TCR beta chain was sequenced within a study of shared clonotypes between healthy human individuals. Study information: There were three CD4 naive, three CD4 memory, two CD8 naive and one CD8 memory plates per donor. Whole-study findings and limits: There were few donors, and this limited the genetic and exposure-history diversity represented.

This clone was seen once. Its antigen is not known. Libraries were prepared by immunoSEQ multiplex PCR; TCRdb keeps only in-frame clonotypes and omits some of them. The table lists about 110,000 clones, 55% to 70% of them singletons. None of the donors, who were healthy HIV-negative adults, had recently had acute infections or vaccinations. The sequence came from a woman aged 25 to 39 in good health. The specimen was memory CD8+ T cells sorted from blood. Specified subset: CD45RO+ cells pooled with CCR7-negative TemRA cells.

CDR3 DNA: TGTGCCAGCTCACCCCATCAGGCCCCTAACTATGGCTACACCTTC. Its translation is CASSPHQAPNYGYTF. The gene calls are TRBV18 and TRBJ1-2, with no clear D. Germline V gene lookup returns CDR1 KGHSH and CDR2 LQKENI. With 3 bases removed from V and 0 bases from J, the gap between germline ends came to 11 bases. This CDR3 has 15 residues.